This T cell receptor beta chain was profiled in a study of OX40 agonist ivuxolimab in advanced cancers. For the study at large: Mean age 60 years, range about 20 to 85; nearly 85% male. General study findings and limits: Low normalized T-cell clonal expansion was also seen in some nonresponders.

In regard to this clone: Its antigen remains unidentified.

Only in-frame clones appear in the TCRdb table, and some are missing; sequencing was by immunoSEQ multiplex PCR. The top ten clones hold roughly 4% of a sample with about 36,000 clones, around 90% of them seen once. Germline lookup yields CDR1 SGHVS and CDR2 FNYEAQ. Trimming cost V 8 bases and J 6 bases, with 14 bases left between them. The CDR3 is 14 residues long. This sequence joins TRBV7-6 and TRBJ1-6; D possibly corresponds to TRBD1 (5 bases). The sample was CD4+ or CD8+ T cells sorted from blood, taken in a trial of the OX40 agonist ivuxolimab. The sequence derives from an adult with an advanced solid tumor such as melanoma, head and neck, liver or kidney cancer. CDR3 loop: CASRNGTSNSPLHF. The DNA for the CDR3 is TGTGCCAGCCGAAACGGGACGTCTAATTCACCCCTCCACTTT.